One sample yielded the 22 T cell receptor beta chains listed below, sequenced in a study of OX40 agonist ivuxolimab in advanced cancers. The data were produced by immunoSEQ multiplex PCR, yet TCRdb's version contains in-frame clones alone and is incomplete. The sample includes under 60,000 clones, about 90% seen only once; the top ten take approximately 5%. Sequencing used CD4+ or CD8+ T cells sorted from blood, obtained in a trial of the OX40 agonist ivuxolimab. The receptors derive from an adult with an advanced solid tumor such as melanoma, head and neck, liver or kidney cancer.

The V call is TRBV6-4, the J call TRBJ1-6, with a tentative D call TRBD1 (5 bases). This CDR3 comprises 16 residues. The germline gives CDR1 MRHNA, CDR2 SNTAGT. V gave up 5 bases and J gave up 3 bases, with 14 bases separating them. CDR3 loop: CASSYGAAIYNSPLHF. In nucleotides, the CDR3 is TGTGCCAGCAGTTACGGGGCAGCGATCTATAATTCACCCCTCCACTTT.

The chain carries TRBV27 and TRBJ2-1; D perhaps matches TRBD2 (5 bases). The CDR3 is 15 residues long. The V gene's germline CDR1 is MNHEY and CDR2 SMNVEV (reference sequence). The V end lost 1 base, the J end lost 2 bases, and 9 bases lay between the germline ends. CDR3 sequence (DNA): TGTGCCAGCAGTTTATACCAGCGGCCCTACAATGAGCAGTTCTTC. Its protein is CASSLYQRPYNEQFF.

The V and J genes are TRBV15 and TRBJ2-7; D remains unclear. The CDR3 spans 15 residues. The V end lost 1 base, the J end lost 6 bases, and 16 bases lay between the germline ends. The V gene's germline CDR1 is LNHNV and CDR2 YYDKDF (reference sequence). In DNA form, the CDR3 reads TGTGCCACCAGCAGAGGGGTTGTGGCCCGAGGCGAGCAGTACTTC. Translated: CATSRGVVARGEQYF.

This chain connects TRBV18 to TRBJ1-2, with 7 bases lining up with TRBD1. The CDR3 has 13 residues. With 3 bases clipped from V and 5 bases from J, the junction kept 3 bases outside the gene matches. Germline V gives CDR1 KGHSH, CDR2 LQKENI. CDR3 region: CASSPTGQYGYTF. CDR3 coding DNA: TGTGCCAGCTCACCCACGGGACAGTATGGCTACACCTTC.

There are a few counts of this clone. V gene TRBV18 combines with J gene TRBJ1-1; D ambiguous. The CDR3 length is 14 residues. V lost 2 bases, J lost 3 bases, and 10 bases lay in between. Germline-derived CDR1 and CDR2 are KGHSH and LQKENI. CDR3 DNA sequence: TGTGCCAGCTCACCAACACAGTTCGACACTGAAGCTTTCTTT. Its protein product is CASSPTQFDTEAFF.

The CDR3 DNA follows: TGTGCCAGCAGCGGCCGGACTAGCCTGCAAGAGACCCAGTACTTC. This translates into CASSGRTSLQETQYF. J is TRBJ2-5 and V is TRBV5-5; 8 bases line up with TRBD2. J lost 2 bases, V lost 4 bases, and 7 bases had no gene match. The CDR3 runs 15 residues. From germline, CDR1 is SGHKS and CDR2 YYEKEE (reference sequence).

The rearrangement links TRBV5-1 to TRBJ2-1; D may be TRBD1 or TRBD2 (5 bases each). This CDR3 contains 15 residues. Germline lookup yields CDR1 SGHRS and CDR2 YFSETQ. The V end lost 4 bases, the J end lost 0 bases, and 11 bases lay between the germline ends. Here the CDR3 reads CASSPGGPSYNEQFF. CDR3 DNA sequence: TGCGCCAGCAGCCCTGGGGGTCCCTCCTACAATGAGCAGTTCTTC.

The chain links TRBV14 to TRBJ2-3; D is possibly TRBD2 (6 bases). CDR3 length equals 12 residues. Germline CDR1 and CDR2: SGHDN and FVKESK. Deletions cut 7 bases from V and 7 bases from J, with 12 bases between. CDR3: CASNLGGYTQYF. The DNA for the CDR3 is TGTGCCAGCAACCTCGGGGGATATACGCAGTATTTT.

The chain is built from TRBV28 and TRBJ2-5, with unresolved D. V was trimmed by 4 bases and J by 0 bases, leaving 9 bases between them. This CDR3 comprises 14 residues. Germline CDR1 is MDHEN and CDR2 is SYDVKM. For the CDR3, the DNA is TGTGCCAGCAGTTCAAAGCCCCACCAAGAGACCCAGTACTTC. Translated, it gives CASSSKPHQETQYF.

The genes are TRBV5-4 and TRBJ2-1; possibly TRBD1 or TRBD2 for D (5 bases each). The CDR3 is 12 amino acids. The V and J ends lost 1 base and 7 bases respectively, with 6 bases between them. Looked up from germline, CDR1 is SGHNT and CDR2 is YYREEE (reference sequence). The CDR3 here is CASSLWGNEQFF. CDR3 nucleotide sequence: TGTGCCAGCAGCTTGTGGGGGAATGAGCAGTTCTTC.

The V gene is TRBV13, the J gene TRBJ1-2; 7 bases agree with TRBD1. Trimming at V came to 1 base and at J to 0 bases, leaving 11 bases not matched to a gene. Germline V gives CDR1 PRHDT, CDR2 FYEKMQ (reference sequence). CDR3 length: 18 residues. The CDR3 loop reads CASSLDRGLRSPNYGYTF. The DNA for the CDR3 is TGTGCCAGCAGCTTAGACAGGGGACTAAGGAGCCCTAACTATGGCTACACCTTC. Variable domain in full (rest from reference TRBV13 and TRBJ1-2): AAGVIQSPRHLIKEKRETATLKCYPIPRHDTVYWYQQGPGQDPQFLISFYEKMQSDKGSIPDRFSAQQFSDYHSELNMSSLELGDSALYFCASSLDRGLRSPNYGYTFGSGTRLTVV.

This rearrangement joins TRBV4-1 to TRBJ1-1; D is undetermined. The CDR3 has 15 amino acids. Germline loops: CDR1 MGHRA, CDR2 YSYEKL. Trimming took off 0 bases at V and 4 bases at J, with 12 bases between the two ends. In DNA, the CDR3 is TGCGCCAGCAGCCAAGAGAGGACCACGGGCACTGAAGCTTTCTTT. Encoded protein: CASSQERTTGTEAFF.

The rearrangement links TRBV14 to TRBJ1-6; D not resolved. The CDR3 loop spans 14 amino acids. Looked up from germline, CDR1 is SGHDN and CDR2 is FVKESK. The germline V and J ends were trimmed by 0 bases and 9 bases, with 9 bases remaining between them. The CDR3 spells CASSQELRSSPLHF. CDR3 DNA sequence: TGTGCCAGCAGCCAAGAACTGAGAAGTTCACCCCTCCACTTT.

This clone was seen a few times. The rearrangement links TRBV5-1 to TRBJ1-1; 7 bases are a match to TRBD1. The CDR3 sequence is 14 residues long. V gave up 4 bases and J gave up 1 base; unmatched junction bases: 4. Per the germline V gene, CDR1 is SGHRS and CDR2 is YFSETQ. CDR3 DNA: TGCGCCAGCAGCCAGGGGGTTCGGAACACTGAAGCTTTCTTT. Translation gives CASSQGVRNTEAFF.

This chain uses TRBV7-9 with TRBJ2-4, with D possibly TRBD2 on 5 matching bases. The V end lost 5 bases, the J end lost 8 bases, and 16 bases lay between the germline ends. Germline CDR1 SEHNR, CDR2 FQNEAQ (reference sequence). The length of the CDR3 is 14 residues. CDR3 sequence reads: CASSLDAPRDIQYF. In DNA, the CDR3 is TGTGCCAGCAGCCTGGACGCACCGAGGGACATTCAGTACTTC.

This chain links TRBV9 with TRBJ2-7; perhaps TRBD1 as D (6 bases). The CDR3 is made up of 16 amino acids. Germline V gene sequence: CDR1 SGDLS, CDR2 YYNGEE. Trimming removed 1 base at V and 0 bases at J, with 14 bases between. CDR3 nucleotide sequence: TGTGCCAGCAGCGTAAGGGAGAGGGGGAGCTCCTACGAGCAGTACTTC. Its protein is CASSVRERGSSYEQYF. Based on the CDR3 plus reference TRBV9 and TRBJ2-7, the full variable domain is DSGVTQTPKHLITATGQRVTLRCSPRSGDLSVYWYQQSLDQGLQFLIQYYNGEERAKGNILERFSAQQFPDLHSELNLSSLELGDSALYFCASSVRERGSSYEQYFGPGTRLTVT.

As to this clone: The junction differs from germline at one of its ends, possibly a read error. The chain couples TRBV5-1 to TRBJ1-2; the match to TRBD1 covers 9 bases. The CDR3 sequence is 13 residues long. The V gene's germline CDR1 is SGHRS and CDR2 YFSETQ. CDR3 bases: TGCGCCAGCACCTTGACAGGGGGATACGGCTACACCTTC. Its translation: CASTLTGGYGYTF.

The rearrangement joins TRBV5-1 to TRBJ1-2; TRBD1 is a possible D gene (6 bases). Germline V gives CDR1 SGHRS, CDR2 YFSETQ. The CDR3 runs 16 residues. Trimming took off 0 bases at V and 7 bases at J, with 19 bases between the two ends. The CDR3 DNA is TGCGCCAGCAGCTTGGCGACAGGAGATCCCAAGGGTGGCTACACCTTC. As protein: CASSLATGDPKGGYTF.

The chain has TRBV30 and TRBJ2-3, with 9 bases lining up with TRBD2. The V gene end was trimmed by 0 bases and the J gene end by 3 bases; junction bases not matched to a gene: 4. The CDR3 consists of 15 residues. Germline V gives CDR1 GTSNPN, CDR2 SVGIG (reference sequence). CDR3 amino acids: CAWSVPSGTTDTQYF. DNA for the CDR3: TGTGCCTGGAGTGTTCCTAGCGGGACGACAGATACGCAGTATTTT. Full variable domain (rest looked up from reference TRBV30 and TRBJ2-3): SQTIHQWPATLVQPVGSPLSLECTVEGTSNPNLYWYRQAAGRGLQLLFYSVGIGQISSEVPQNLSASRPQDRQFILSSKKLLLSDSGFYLCAWSVPSGTTDTQYFGPGTRLTVL.

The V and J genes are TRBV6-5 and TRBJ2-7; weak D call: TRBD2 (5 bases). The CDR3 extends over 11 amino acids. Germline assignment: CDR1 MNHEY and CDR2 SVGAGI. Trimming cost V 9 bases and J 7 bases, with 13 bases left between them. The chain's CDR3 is CASTRLAEQYF. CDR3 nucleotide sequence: TGTGCCAGTACTAGGTTGGCTGAGCAGTACTTC.

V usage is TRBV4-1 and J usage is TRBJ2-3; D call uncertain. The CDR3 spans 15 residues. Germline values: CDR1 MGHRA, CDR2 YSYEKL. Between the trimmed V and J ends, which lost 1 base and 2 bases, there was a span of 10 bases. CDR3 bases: TGCGCCAGCAGCCAAGGTCAAACTCCCACAGATACGCAGTATTTT. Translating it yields CASSQGQTPTDTQYF.

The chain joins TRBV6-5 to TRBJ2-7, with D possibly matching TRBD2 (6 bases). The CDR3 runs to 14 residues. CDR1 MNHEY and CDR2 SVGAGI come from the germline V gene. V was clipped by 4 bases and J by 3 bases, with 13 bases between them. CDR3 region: CASSFSSGHYEQYF. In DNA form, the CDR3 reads TGTGCCAGCAGTTTTAGTAGCGGTCACTACGAGCAGTACTTC.